Following are 19 T cell receptor beta chains from one sample sequenced in a study of cytomegalovirus exposure and HLA in healthy donors. This table comes from immunoSEQ multiplex PCR, and its TCRdb copy is limited to in-frame clones, with some not included. This sample yields 250,000 or so clones, of which more than 75% are seen a single time; approximately 12% belongs to the top ten. Sequenced: PBMCs. All receptors derive from a man between 18 and 35 years old in good health and CMV-seropositive.

CDR3 loop: CASSHLLFPEGTDTQYF. CDR3 nucleotide sequence: TGCGCCAGCAGCCACCTCCTCTTCCCAGAGGGCACAGATACGCAGTATTTT. The chain has TRBV4-3 and TRBJ2-3; unclear D gene. CDR1 and CDR2 (germline): LGHNA, YSLEER. Trimming took off 3 bases at V and 1 base at J, with 17 bases between the two ends. The CDR3 extends over 17 amino acids.

A few counts support this clone. The chain combines TRBV5-1 with TRBJ1-3, with a weak D call TRBD1 (6 bases). Trimming shortened V by 1 base and J by 0 bases, and 14 bases separated the two germline ends. There are 17 residues in the CDR3. Germline CDR1 reads SGHRS; CDR2 reads YFSETQ. CDR3 sequence (DNA): TGCGCCAGCAGCTTGAATTCCGGGACACACTCTGGAAACACCATATATTTT. Amino acids: CASSLNSGTHSGNTIYF.

Of note for this clone: The sample has other DNA sequences that encode this CDR3 too. J is TRBJ2-7 and V is TRBV2; the match to TRBD2 covers 10 bases. This CDR3 contains 14 residues. With V trimmed by 4 bases and J by 4 bases, 4 bases remained unmatched. Germline-derived CDR1 and CDR2 are SNHLY and FYNNEI. CDR3 DNA sequence: TGTGCCAGCAGTGGACTAGCGGGCGTTTACGAGCAGTACTTC. Translating gives CASSGLAGVYEQYF.

The count of this clone is one. CDR3 in DNA: TGTGCCAGCAGCCATGACTCGAGCTCCTACAATGAGCAGTTCTTC. It yields the protein CASSHDSSSYNEQFF. This chain uses TRBV4-2 with TRBJ2-1; D is ambiguous. This CDR3 is built from 15 residues. V was clipped by 3 bases and J by 0 bases, with 9 bases between them. Germline V gene sequence: CDR1 LGHNA, CDR2 YNFKEQ.

This clone was recorded a few times. The chain is built from TRBV30 and TRBJ2-2; 7 positions agree with TRBD2. This CDR3 has 13 amino acids. Germline values: CDR1 GTSNPN, CDR2 SVGIG (reference sequence). Trimming at V came to 2 bases and at J to 6 bases, leaving 3 bases not matched to a gene. The CDR3 nucleotides are TGTGCCTGGAGTCGCGGGAGCCCCGGGGAGCTGTTTTTT. It is translated as CAWSRGSPGELFF. The entire variable domain, with the rest obtained from reference TRBV30 and TRBJ2-2, is as follows: SQTIHQWPATLVQPVGSPLSLECTVEGTSNPNLYWYRQAAGRGLQLLFYSVGIGQISSEVPQNLSASRPQDRQFILSSKKLLLSDSGFYLCAWSRGSPGELFFGEGSRLTVL.

A note on this clone: Different DNA sequences within this sample yield the same CDR3. This chain links TRBV7-9 with TRBJ2-1; TRBD1 or TRBD2 may be the D gene (5 bases each). The CDR3 extends over 15 amino acids. Germline lookup yields CDR1 SEHNR and CDR2 FQNEAQ (reference sequence). Trimming left V 5 bases short and J 0 bases short, with 11 bases between. The CDR3 DNA reads as TGTGCCAGCAGCCCGGGACGCAGCTCCTACAATGAGCAGTTCTTC. Its protein is CASSPGRSSYNEQFF. Filled out from reference TRBV7-9 and TRBJ2-1, the complete variable domain reads DTGVSQNPRHKITKRGQNVTFRCDPISEHNRLYWYRQTLGQGPEFLTYFQNEAQLEKSRLLSDRFSAERPKGSFSTLEIQRTEQGDSAMYLCASSPGRSSYNEQFFGPGTRLTVL.

As regards this clone: This sample includes further DNA sequences coding for the same CDR3. The chain employs TRBV28 and TRBJ1-5; unclear D gene. CDR1 and CDR2 from the germline V gene are MDHEN and SYDVKM. The CDR3 is 13 residues long. V was pared by 5 bases and J by 1 base, with 6 bases between. CDR3 sequence reads: CASSRRSNQPQHF. CDR3 in DNA: TGTGCCAGCAGTCGCAGAAGCAATCAGCCCCAGCATTTT. The full variable domain, in which reference TRBV28 and TRBJ1-5 provide the parts outside the CDR3, is DVKVTQSSRYLVKRTGEKVFLECVQDMDHENMFWYRQDPGLGLRLIYFSYDVKMKEKGDIPEGYSVSREKKERFSLILESASTNQTSMYLCASSRRSNQPQHFGDGTRLSIL.

The V and J genes are TRBV6-1 and TRBJ2-7, with TRBD1 matching 7 bases. This CDR3 contains 13 residues. The V segment lost 7 bases and the J segment 4 bases; nucleotides outside the gene matches: 7. Germline V lookup: CDR1 MNHNS, CDR2 SASEGT. Here the CDR3 reads CASKWTGQYEQYF. The CDR3 DNA reads as TGTGCCAGCAAATGGACAGGCCAATACGAGCAGTACTTC.

The rearrangement uses TRBV9 and TRBJ1-4; D call uncertain. Looked up from germline, CDR1 is SGDLS and CDR2 is YYNGEE. Deletions cut 4 bases from V and 8 bases from J, with 18 bases between. The CDR3 has 15 amino acids. The CDR3 sequence is CASSTRTPGGEKLFF. The CDR3 DNA reads as TGTGCCAGCAGCACCCGGACCCCGGGCGGGGAAAAACTGTTTTTT.

The J gene is TRBJ1-3, the V gene TRBV6-5; D remains ambiguous. V was cut by 2 bases and J by 1 base, with 6 bases left in between. This CDR3 spans 14 amino acids. Germline lookup yields CDR1 MNHEY and CDR2 SVGAGI. The CDR3 sequence is CASSYMSSGNTIYF. Written as DNA, the CDR3 is TGTGCCAGCAGTTACATGTCTTCTGGAAACACCATATATTTT.

This clone was seen once. The chain recombines TRBV6-5 with TRBJ2-3; 8 bases match TRBD2. Germline loops: CDR1 MNHEY, CDR2 SVGAGI. With V trimmed by 5 bases and J by 2 bases, 6 bases remained unmatched. The CDR3 sequence is 15 residues long. The CDR3 region is CASSRTGGTTDTQYF. The CDR3 coding sequence is TGTGCCAGCAGTCGGACGGGAGGGACCACAGATACGCAGTATTTT.

This clone was picked up a small number of times. J is TRBJ2-5 and V is TRBV7-2, with 9 positions matching TRBD1. Germline CDR1 and CDR2: SGHTA and FQGNSA. Germline trimming cut 4 bases from V and 6 bases from J; bases unmatched to any gene: 9. This CDR3 has 15 amino acids. The CDR3 DNA reads as TGTGCCAGCAGCTCCCGAACAGGGGGCGGACAGACCCAGTACTTC. As protein: CASSSRTGGGQTQYF. Full variable domain (missing parts from reference TRBV7-2 and TRBJ2-5): GAGVSQSPSNKVTEKGKDVELRCDPISGHTALYWYRQSLGQGLEFLIYFQGNSAPDKSGLPSDRFSAERTGGSVSTLTIQRTQQEDSAVYLCASSSRTGGGQTQYFGPGTRLLVL.

The CDR3 bases are TGTGCCAGCACTTCAGACATCCCCAAGGTCGGGGGCTACGAGCAGTACTTC. Its protein product is CASTSDIPKVGGYEQYF. The V gene is TRBV27, the J gene TRBJ2-7; tentative D call: TRBD2 (6 bases). The V gene's germline CDR1 is MNHEY and CDR2 SMNVEV (reference sequence). This CDR3 contains 17 residues. The V and J ends lost 7 bases and 3 bases respectively, with 25 bases between them.

This clone was counted a single time. This sequence joins TRBV5-1 and TRBJ1-2; a weak D match, TRBD1 (5 bases). V was pared by 2 bases and J by 3 bases, with 11 bases between. CDR1 and CDR2 from the germline V gene are SGHRS and YFSETQ. This CDR3 has 14 amino acids. The CDR3 protein is CASSLRQGDYGYTF. In nucleotides, the CDR3 is TGCGCCAGCAGCTTAAGGCAGGGTGACTATGGCTACACCTTC.

This clone is a singleton in its sample. The rearrangement uses TRBV9 and TRBJ2-5; D might be TRBD1 (6 bases). The CDR3 contains 16 residues. V gave up 1 base and J gave up 2 bases, with 15 bases separating them. Germline-derived CDR1 and CDR2 are SGDLS and YYNGEE. Here the CDR3 DNA reads TGTGCCAGCAGCGTATCTGGGACAAGGGATCAAGAGACCCAGTACTTC. This codes for CASSVSGTRDQETQYF.

This chain links TRBV11-1 with TRBJ2-7, with D unclear. V lost 5 bases and J 6 bases, leaving 8 bases between the germline ends. The germline gives CDR1 SGHAT, CDR2 FQDESV (reference sequence). This CDR3 has 11 amino acids. The CDR3 here is CASSREREQYF. The CDR3 nucleotides are TGTGCCAGCAGCAGGGAACGCGAGCAGTACTTC.

The V call is TRBV5-1, the J call TRBJ2-3; no clear D gene. V gave up 1 base and J gave up 4 bases, with 10 bases separating them. This CDR3 has 14 residues. Germline lookup yields CDR1 SGHRS and CDR2 YFSETQ. CDR3 protein: CASSLLVASDTQYF. In DNA form, the CDR3 reads TGCGCCAGCAGCTTGTTAGTAGCCTCAGATACGCAGTATTTT.

The gene calls are TRBV4-1 and TRBJ2-7, with TRBD2 identical over 9 bases. In germline, CDR1 is MGHRA, CDR2 YSYEKL. The V and J ends lost 3 bases and 2 bases, in that order; junction bases with no gene match: 8. The CDR3 loop spans 16 amino acids. Written as DNA, the CDR3 is TGCGCCAGCAGCCAGCACCCTAGCGGGACCGCCTACGAGCAGTACTTC. It codes for CASSQHPSGTAYEQYF.

The J gene is TRBJ2-1, the V gene TRBV7-3; D gene unclear. The CDR3 is 13 residues long. Trimming left V 5 bases short and J 2 bases short, with 7 bases between. The germline V gene encodes CDR1 SGHTA and CDR2 FQGTGA. CDR3 nucleotide sequence: TGTGCCAGCAGCCCCCGCCCCTACAATGAGCAGTTCTTC. Amino acid sequence: CASSPRPYNEQFF. The variable domain in full, completed from reference TRBV7-3 and TRBJ2-1, reads GAGVSQTPSNKVTEKGKYVELRCDPISGHTALYWYRQSLGQGPEFLIYFQGTGAADDSGLPNDRFFAVRPEGSVSTLKIQRTERGDSAVYLCASSPRPYNEQFFGPGTRLTVL.